This T cell receptor beta chain was identified during a study of T-cell reconstitution after alpha-beta-depleted transplantation in children. General study points: Reportedly, only several hundred clones from non-depleted graft cells drove alpha-beta T-cell counts at about two months. T-cell counts and diversity at one year post-transplant came mainly from newly produced T cells. Recipient T cells and thymic progenitors that survived gave rise to the high TCRbeta diversity observed at day 60 in some patients.

There are many counts of this clonotype. Its target is not known. The TCRbeta library incorporated unique molecular identifiers. TCRdb reprocessed the PCR reads with MiXCR, giving one entry per CDR3 protein. Counted here are over 150,000 distinct CDR3 sequences, 8.5% to 14% occurring once; the ten biggest clones make up approximately 13%. V lost 5 bases and J lost 5, with 13 bases in between. CDR3 size: 14 residues. Germline-derived CDR1 and CDR2 are SGHVS and FNYEAQ. The sample here was PBMCs, taken before TCRalphabeta/CD19-depleted stem cell transplant. The rearrangement joins TRBV7-6 to TRBJ2-1; no clear D gene. The receptor's source is a boy aged 2 to 9 with acute myeloid leukemia, due to receive a stem cell transplant. CDR3 DNA sequence: TGTGCCAGCAGCCTGGGATACCCTAACAATGAGCAGTTCTTC. Translated: CASSLGYPNNEQFF.